The 20 T cell receptor beta chains below come from one sample, sequenced in a study of T cells in Graves' hyperthyroidism and ophthalmopathy. TCR beta CDR3 region amplification was performed from RNA transcripts. The TCR CDR3 was amplified in a first-round RT-PCR using the HTBI primer set. TCRdb passed the multiplex PCR reads through MiXCR, listing each CDR3 protein once. Of about 480,000 distinct CDR3 sequences in the sample, approximately 14% are singletons; the top ten hold roughly 17%. Material: blood. These receptors were collected from a woman between 18 and 30 years old with Graves' hyperthyroidism.

This clonotype has at least ten counts. This chain connects TRBV10-3 to TRBJ2-1, with D possibly TRBD2 on 5 matching bases. The V end was cut by 8 bases, the J end by 0 bases, with 11 bases between. CDR3 length: 14 residues. Germline CDR1 ENHRY, CDR2 SYGVKD. CDR3 DNA sequence: TGTGCCATCTCGTTGGGGAGCTCCTACAATGAGCAGTTCTTC. It specifies CAISLGSSYNEQFF.

This rearrangement joins TRBV20-1 to TRBJ2-1, with D tentatively TRBD1 (6 bases). The J call is in doubt because the DNA end fits TRBJ2-7 better. From germline, CDR1 is DFQATT and CDR2 SNEGSKA (reference sequence). The CDR3 has 11 amino acids. This CDR3 reads CSASTGHEQYV. For the CDR3, the DNA is TGCAGTGCTAGTACAGGGCATGAGCAGTACGTC.

Comment on this clonotype: An end of the junction does not agree with germline; a read error may underlie this. The genes are TRBV5-5 and TRBJ2-7, with D maybe TRBD2 (6 bases). The CDR3 consists of 12 residues. CDR1 and CDR2 (germline): SGHKS, YYEKEE (reference sequence). Written as DNA, the CDR3 is TGTGCCAGCGGCTTGGAGGGAACCGAGCAGTACTTC. Translated: CASGLEGTEQYF. The variable domain in full, with the rest retrieved from reference TRBV5-5 and TRBJ2-7, is DAGVTQSPTHLIKTRGQQVTLRCSPISGHKSVSWYQQVLGQGPQFIFQYYEKEERGRGNFPDRFSARQFPNYSSELNVNALLLGDSALYLCASGLEGTEQYFGPGTRLTVT.

As concerns this clonotype: One junction end does not reproduce the germline sequence, and a read error may be involved. The chain recombines TRBV30 with TRBJ2-1; TRBD2 might be the D (5 bases). This CDR3 spans 17 amino acids. Germline V gene lookup returns CDR1 GTSNPN and CDR2 SVGIG (reference sequence). This CDR3 reads CAWSVPQLVPAYNEQLF. The CDR3 DNA is TGTGCCTGGAGTGTCCCCCAACTAGTTCCCGCCTACAATGAGCAGCTCTTC.

This clonotype was counted ten times or more. The chain recombines TRBV7-2 with TRBJ2-3; TRBD2 matches 11 bases. The CDR3 is 16 amino acids. V was pared by 2 bases and J by 4 bases, with 5 bases of the junction left unmatched. CDR1 and CDR2 (germline): SGHTA, FQGNSA. The CDR3 reads CASSLLSGRVADTQYF. The CDR3 DNA follows: TGTGCCAGCAGCTTACTTAGCGGGAGGGTAGCAGATACGCAGTATTTT.

The chain recombines TRBV29-1 with TRBJ2-7, with D perhaps matching TRBD1 or TRBD2 (5 bases each). Per the germline V gene, CDR1 is SQVTM and CDR2 is ANQGSEA. The CDR3 consists of 13 residues. Between the trimmed V and J ends, which lost 4 bases and 2 bases, there was a span of 12 bases. Here the CDR3 reads CSVVRDGTYEQYF. DNA of the CDR3: TGCAGCGTTGTCCGGGACGGGACCTACGAGCAGTACTTC.

In this sample, this clonotype turned up many times. The CDR3 is CSARSLAGDFNEQFF. In DNA, the CDR3 is TGCAGTGCTAGGTCACTAGCGGGAGACTTCAATGAGCAGTTCTTC. The chain recombines TRBV20-1 with TRBJ2-1; TRBD2 agrees at 11 bases. V dropped 3 bases and J dropped 6; count of bases not matched to a gene: 7. Per the germline V gene, CDR1 is DFQATT and CDR2 is SNEGSKA (reference sequence). This CDR3 is 15 amino acids long.

Remarks on this clonotype: A much larger clone differs from this one at a single base, so this may be a read error. The chain is built from TRBV27 and TRBJ2-2, with D perhaps assigned TRBD1 or TRBD2 (5 bases each). CDR1 is MNHEY, CDR2 SMNVEV, per germline (reference sequence). This CDR3 contains 15 residues. The DNA for the CDR3 is TGTGCCAGCAGTCCTATGGGGTTGGGCACCGGGGCGCTGTTTTTT. It specifies CASSPMGLGTGALFF.

This clonotype was counted once. The rearrangement joins TRBV5-1 to TRBJ1-1; 8 nucleotides agree with TRBD1. The CDR3 runs 16 residues. The V segment lost 4 bases and the J segment 4 bases; nucleotides outside the gene matches: 12. Germline V gives CDR1 SGHRS, CDR2 YFSETQ. The chain's CDR3 is CASSLGTGVRSTEAFF. CDR3 DNA: TGCGCCAGCAGCCTCGGGACAGGCGTACGAAGCACTGAAGCTTTCTTT.

The chain carries TRBV6-1 and TRBJ1-1; D may be TRBD1 (5 bases). Deletions cut 3 bases from V and 3 bases from J, with 11 bases between. The CDR3 is made up of 14 amino acids. In germline, CDR1 is MNHNS, CDR2 SASEGT. The CDR3 region has the DNA TGTGCCAGCAGTGAGCCGGGGGGGGACACTGAAGCTTTCTTT. Protein sequence: CASSEPGGDTEAFF.

This clonotype has at least ten counts. V is TRBV29-1 and J is TRBJ2-3; 9 nucleotides agree with TRBD2. The CDR3 covers 14 residues. V dropped 5 bases and J dropped 2; count of bases not matched to a gene: 5. Germline CDR1 reads SQVTM; CDR2 reads ANQGSEA. The DNA for the CDR3 is TGCAGCGTTCAACCGGGACTAGCCACAGATACGCAGTATTTT. Translated: CSVQPGLATDTQYF.

This clonotype was found many times. The chain links TRBV30 to TRBJ1-1, with D perhaps matching TRBD1 (6 bases). CDR3 size: 17 residues. Germline loops: CDR1 GTSNPN, CDR2 SVGIG (reference sequence). Trimming stripped 1 base from V and 3 bases from J, with 21 bases between. The CDR3 is CAWSAWDILSKDTEAFF. The CDR3, as DNA: TGTGCCTGGAGTGCCTGGGACATTTTGTCGAAGGACACTGAAGCTTTCTTT.

Ten or more counts support this clonotype. This chain links TRBV2 with TRBJ2-2; unclear D gene. Deletions cut 7 bases from V and 4 bases from J, with 16 bases between. Germline CDR1 reads SNHLY; CDR2 reads FYNNEI. The CDR3 runs 15 residues. CDR3 residues: CASIGIYKGTGELFF. The CDR3 region has the DNA TGTGCCAGCATAGGTATCTACAAGGGCACCGGGGAGCTGTTTTTT. Using reference TRBV2 and TRBJ2-2 for the parts outside the CDR3, the full variable domain is EPEVTQTPSHQVTQMGQEVILRCVPISNHLYFYWYRQILGQKVEFLVSFYNNEISEKSEIFDDQFSVERPDGSNFTLKIRSTKLEDSAMYFCASIGIYKGTGELFFGEGSRLTVL.

This clonotype was seen repeatedly, ten times or more. The chain employs TRBV2 and TRBJ2-1; D is perhaps TRBD1 (5 bases). The CDR3 totals 13 residues. V lost 6 bases to trimming and J lost 2 bases, with 8 bases between them. Germline V gene sequence: CDR1 SNHLY, CDR2 FYNNEI. The CDR3, as DNA: TGTGCCAGCAGACAGGACCCCTACAATGAGCAGTTCTTC. Translating it yields CASRQDPYNEQFF.

This clonotype was observed at least ten times. CDR3 DNA sequence: TGTGCCAGCAAGAGGAACGGGGAGCTGTTTTTT. Its translation: CASKRNGELFF. This chain connects TRBV2 to TRBJ2-2, with D unresolved. The CDR3 covers 11 residues. Germline-derived CDR1 and CDR2 are SNHLY and FYNNEI. The V gene lost 7 bases and the J gene lost 7 bases, with 7 bases spanning the gap.

This clonotype has at least ten counts. The V and J genes are TRBV7-2 and TRBJ2-1, with a weak D call TRBD2 (5 bases). This CDR3 has 15 amino acids. V lost 2 bases and J lost 9, with 17 bases in between. Germline V gene sequence: CDR1 SGHTA, CDR2 FQGNSA. CDR3 nucleotides: TGTGCCAGCAGCTTAAGGGCCGGGGTTTTTTCTGAGCAGTTCTTC. Amino acids: CASSLRAGVFSEQFF. The entire variable domain, with the rest obtained from reference TRBV7-2 and TRBJ2-1, is as follows: GAGVSQSPSNKVTEKGKDVELRCDPISGHTALYWYRQSLGQGLEFLIYFQGNSAPDKSGLPSDRFSAERTGGSVSTLTIQRTQQEDSAVYLCASSLRAGVFSEQFFGPGTRLTVL.

As regards this clonotype: A single base separates this from a much larger clone, so it may be a read error. As DNA, the CDR3 is TGTGCCAGCAGCTCCGGGACAGATGGCTGCACCTTC. Translated, it gives CASSSGTDGCTF. The genes are TRBV11-2 and TRBJ1-2, with 7 bases identical to TRBD1. The CDR3 loop spans 12 amino acids. Germline CDR1 is SGHAT and CDR2 is FQNNGV.

As concerns this clonotype: This may stem from a read error, because a much larger clone lies one nucleotide away. J is TRBJ2-3 and V is TRBV7-2; 7 bases fit TRBD2. Germline V CDR1 and CDR2: SGHTA, FQGNSA. The CDR3 has 16 residues. Here the CDR3 DNA reads TGTGCCAGCAGATCCGGTGCTAGCGGAATAACAGATACGCAGGATTTT. Encoded protein: CASRSGASGITDTQDF.

This clonotype came up many times. The chain couples TRBV27 to TRBJ1-1; possible D gene TRBD1, 5 bases. V was shortened by 4 bases and J by 5 bases, with 14 bases between the two germline ends. There are 14 residues in the CDR3. CDR1 is MNHEY and CDR2 is SMNVEV in the germline V gene (reference sequence). This CDR3 is CASSWGPGGTEAFF. The CDR3 bases are TGTGCCAGCAGTTGGGGTCCCGGGGGGACTGAAGCTTTCTTT.

This clonotype appeared many times. The chain carries TRBV3-1 and TRBJ2-1; D possibly matches TRBD1 or TRBD2 (5 bases each). The V and J ends lost 1 base and 9 bases respectively, with 13 bases between them. The CDR3 length is 14 residues. Germline CDR1 and CDR2: LGHDT and YNNKEL (reference sequence). CDR3 DNA: TGTGCCAGCAGCCAAGCGAAGGGGAGCGGTGAGCAGTTCTTC. Translated, it gives CASSQAKGSGEQFF.